Listed below are T cell receptor beta chains from one sample, sequenced in a study of CD8 T cells in Susac syndrome. TCRdb reanalysed the immunoSEQ multiplex PCR reads using MiXCR and keeps one entry per CDR3 protein. This table holds some 190,000 distinct CDR3 sequences, 85% to 95% found once. What was sequenced was CD4+ T cells from PBMCs. These receptor sequences come from a human donor in good health. Both conserved end residues are part of each CDR3. The order of the fields is D gene, V gene, J gene, clone size, CDR3 DNA, CDR3 protein. A D gene is named only where the DNA matches it firmly. Clone size is not always given. Where it is, it says once, few, many or a class for expanded clones.

D gene: .
V gene: TRBV6-6
J gene: TRBJ1-5
clone size: .
CDR3 DNA: TGTGCCAGCAACGGGTGGGGTAATCAGCCCCAGCATTTT
CDR3 protein: CASNGWGNQPQHF

D gene: TRBD2
V gene: TRBV12-3/TRBV12-4
J gene: TRBJ2-5
clone size: .
CDR3 DNA: TGTGCCAGCAGTCAATCGACTAGCGGACAAGAGACCCAGTACTTC
CDR3 protein: CASSQSTSGQETQYF

D gene: .
V gene: TRBV29-1
J gene: TRBJ1-1
clone size: .
CDR3 DNA: TGCAGCGTTGGGGGGGGAATGCTCATGAACACTGAAGCTTTCTTT
CDR3 protein: CSVGGGMLMNTEAFF

D gene: .
V gene: TRBV7-9
J gene: TRBJ2-3
clone size: .
CDR3 DNA: TGTGCCAGCAGAGGCTGGGGGATCTCCACAGATACGCAGTATTTT
CDR3 protein: CASRGWGISTDTQYF

D gene: .
V gene: TRBV20-1
J gene: TRBJ2-5
clone size: .
CDR3 DNA: TGCAGTGCTAGAGTGGCGGGGGCGAACCAAGAGACCCAGTACTTC
CDR3 protein: CSARVAGANQETQYF

D gene: .
V gene: TRBV27
J gene: TRBJ1-4
clone size: once
CDR3 DNA: TGTGCCAGCAGTTTTAGTGAAAATGAAAAACTGTTTTTT
CDR3 protein: CASSFSENEKLFF

D gene: TRBD1
V gene: TRBV7-2
J gene: TRBJ1-2
clone size: .
CDR3 DNA: TGTGCCAGCAGCTTAGCTACCGGGACAGCCTATGGCTACACCTTC
CDR3 protein: CASSLATGTAYGYTF

D gene: .
V gene: TRBV29-1
J gene: TRBJ2-1
clone size: .
CDR3 DNA: TGCAGCGTTTTAGTGGATCTTGAGCAGTTCTTC
CDR3 protein: CSVLVDLEQFF

D gene: TRBD2
V gene: TRBV29-1
J gene: TRBJ2-3
clone size: .
CDR3 DNA: TGCAGCATTGCGTCTAGCGGGAGCACAGATACGCAGTATTTT
CDR3 protein: CSIASSGSTDTQYF

D gene: .
V gene: TRBV7-9
J gene: TRBJ1-5
clone size: once
CDR3 DNA: TGTGCCAGCAGCTTAGAATCGGGCAGCCATCAGCCCCAGCATTTT
CDR3 protein: CASSLESGSHQPQHF

D gene: .
V gene: TRBV7-9
J gene: TRBJ2-7
clone size: .
CDR3 DNA: TGTGCCAGCAGCTTCCTACCCCCCCACGAGCAGTACTTC
CDR3 protein: CASSFLPPHEQYF

D gene: .
V gene: TRBV12-3/TRBV12-4
J gene: TRBJ1-2
clone size: .
CDR3 DNA: TGTGCCAGCAGGGGACCTGTCTATGGCTACACCTTC
CDR3 protein: CASRGPVYGYTF

D gene: TRBD2
V gene: TRBV10-3
J gene: TRBJ2-3
clone size: .
CDR3 DNA: TGTGCCATCAGTGATGGAGGGGACTACACAGATACGCAGTATTTT
CDR3 protein: CAISDGGDYTDTQYF

D gene: .
V gene: TRBV3-1
J gene: TRBJ1-1
clone size: .
CDR3 DNA: TGTGCCAGCAGCCCCGACAGACATGAAGCTTTCTTT
CDR3 protein: CASSPDRHEAFF

D gene: .
V gene: TRBV20-1
J gene: TRBJ1-6
clone size: .
CDR3 DNA: TGCAGTGCTAGAGGTCCCTTAGGGATTCGGAATAATTCACCCCTCCACTTT
CDR3 protein: CSARGPLGIRNNSPLHF

D gene: TRBD1
V gene: TRBV3-1
J gene: TRBJ2-3
clone size: .
CDR3 DNA: TGTGCCAGCAGCCACAGCCGGGACCAGGGGGTAGATACGCAGTATTTT
CDR3 protein: CASSHSRDQGVDTQYF

D gene: .
V gene: TRBV7-3
J gene: TRBJ2-1
clone size: .
CDR3 DNA: TGTGCCAGCAGCCCAAATGGGCCCTACAATGAGCAGTTCTTC
CDR3 protein: CASSPNGPYNEQFF

D gene: .
V gene: TRBV5-5
J gene: TRBJ2-1
clone size: .
CDR3 DNA: TGTGCCAGCAGCTTAAACCTAGGGTCGGATGAGCAGTTCTTC
CDR3 protein: CASSLNLGSDEQFF

D gene: TRBD1
V gene: TRBV20-1
J gene: TRBJ1-5
clone size: .
CDR3 DNA: TGCAGTGCTAGTCTCGGGACAGGGGTGGGGAGCAATCAGCCCCAGCATTTT
CDR3 protein: CSASLGTGVGSNQPQHF

D gene: TRBD2
V gene: TRBV9
J gene: TRBJ2-3
clone size: .
CDR3 DNA: TGTGCCAGCAGCGTCTTAGGGGAGGGGGATACGCAGTATTTT
CDR3 protein: CASSVLGEGDTQYF

D gene: TRBD1
V gene: TRBV23-1
J gene: TRBJ2-7
clone size: .
CDR3 DNA: TGCGCCAGCAGTCAACCCGGGACAGCGAGCGAGCAGTACTTC
CDR3 protein: CASSQPGTASEQYF

D gene: TRBD2
V gene: TRBV29-1
J gene: TRBJ2-5
clone size: .
CDR3 DNA: TGCAGCGTTGAAGAGCCCGGGGGGAACCAAGAGACCCAGTACTTC
CDR3 protein: CSVEEPGGNQETQYF

D gene: TRBD2
V gene: TRBV12-3/TRBV12-4
J gene: TRBJ2-3
clone size: .
CDR3 DNA: TGTGCCAGTTATGCGGGGGTAGGAGATACGCAGTATTTT
CDR3 protein: CASYAGVGDTQYF

D gene: TRBD1
V gene: TRBV29-1
J gene: TRBJ2-3
clone size: .
CDR3 DNA: TGCAGCGTCTGCCCCCGGGCCACAGGGGCCACAGATACGCAGTATTTT
CDR3 protein: CSVCPRATGATDTQYF

D gene: TRBD1
V gene: TRBV15
J gene: TRBJ2-2
clone size: .
CDR3 DNA: TGTGCCACCAGCAGGGGGACAGCCGGCACCGGGGAGCTGTTTTTT
CDR3 protein: CATSRGTAGTGELFF

D gene: .
V gene: TRBV20-1
J gene: TRBJ1-2
clone size: .
CDR3 DNA: TGCAGTGCCGCTAGCCTCAAAGTTGAGGGGCCCGGCTACACCTTC
CDR3 protein: CSAASLKVEGPGYTF

D gene: TRBD2
V gene: TRBV14
J gene: TRBJ2-5
clone size: .
CDR3 DNA: TGTGCCAGCAGCCTGGGACTAGCGGGAGTAGAGACCCAGTACTTC
CDR3 protein: CASSLGLAGVETQYF

D gene: TRBD1
V gene: TRBV24-1
J gene: TRBJ2-3
clone size: .
CDR3 DNA: TGTGCCACCAGTGATTCCGGACAGGGGCGGGGAGATACGCAGTATTTT
CDR3 protein: CATSDSGQGRGDTQYF

D gene: .
V gene: TRBV9
J gene: TRBJ2-7
clone size: .
CDR3 DNA: TGTGCCAGCGGTCGGGCGAGCTCCTACGAGCAGTACTTC
CDR3 protein: CASGRASSYEQYF

D gene: TRBD1
V gene: TRBV29-1
J gene: TRBJ2-7
clone size: .
CDR3 DNA: TGCAGCGCCGCAGGGACAGCTTTCTCCTACGAGCAGTACTTC
CDR3 protein: CSAAGTAFSYEQYF

D gene: TRBD1
V gene: TRBV12-3/TRBV12-4
J gene: TRBJ1-2
clone size: .
CDR3 DNA: TGTGCCAGCAGTCCTGGACAGGGAAAGGACTATGGCTACACCTTC
CDR3 protein: CASSPGQGKDYGYTF

D gene: .
V gene: TRBV12-5
J gene: TRBJ1-1
clone size: .
CDR3 DNA: TGTGCTAGTGGTTTTGTGGGGGGACCTGAAGCTTTCTTT
CDR3 protein: CASGFVGGPEAFF

D gene: .
V gene: TRBV29-1
J gene: TRBJ2-5
clone size: .
CDR3 DNA: TGCAGCGCGCTCGCAGGACCGGAACCAAAAGAGACCCAGTACTTC
CDR3 protein: CSALAGPEPKETQYF

D gene: .
V gene: TRBV7-2
J gene: TRBJ2-5
clone size: .
CDR3 DNA: TGTGCCAGCAGCTTAAGAGCAACTGAGACCCAGTACTTC
CDR3 protein: CASSLRATETQYF

D gene: .
V gene: TRBV2
J gene: TRBJ1-2
clone size: .
CDR3 DNA: TGTGCCAGCAGCCCCGCGACCAACTATGGCTACACCTTC
CDR3 protein: CASSPATNYGYTF

D gene: .
V gene: TRBV3-1
J gene: TRBJ2-4
clone size: once
CDR3 DNA: TGTGCCAGCAGCCAAAGCGCGGACAAAAACATTCAGTACTTC
CDR3 protein: CASSQSADKNIQYF

D gene: .
V gene: TRBV4-1
J gene: TRBJ2-5
clone size: .
CDR3 DNA: TGCGCCAGCAGCCAAATCCTGACTAGGCTCTTATCGGAGACCCAGTACTTC
CDR3 protein: CASSQILTRLLSETQYF

D gene: TRBD1
V gene: TRBV30
J gene: TRBJ1-1
clone size: .
CDR3 DNA: TGTGCCTGGAGGCTGACAGGGGACACTGAAGCTTTCTTT
CDR3 protein: CAWRLTGDTEAFF

D gene: TRBD2
V gene: TRBV9
J gene: TRBJ2-3
clone size: .
CDR3 DNA: TGTGCCAGCAGCGTAGGTACAGCGGGGCAGGGTACGCAGTATTTT
CDR3 protein: CASSVGTAGQGTQYF

D gene: .
V gene: TRBV7-2
J gene: TRBJ2-1
clone size: once
CDR3 DNA: TGTGCCAGCAGCTTAGGTTGGGGCAATGAGCAGTTCTTC
CDR3 protein: CASSLGWGNEQFF